The next 18 T cell receptor beta chains were all read from a single sample in a study of CD8+CD57+ T cells in acquired aplastic anemia. The template for TCR beta VDJ and CDR3 sequence profiling was genomic DNA. TCRdb independently ran MiXCR on the reads; one entry per CDR3 protein. The sample lists 250,000 to 300,000 distinct CDR3 sequences, 55% to 60% occurring once. Material: sorted CD4+, CD8+, or CD8+CD57+ T cells (not recorded which) from PBMCs. These TCRs come from a human donor with severe aplastic anemia or a healthy control (not recorded which).

This clonotype has ten or more counts. The chain is built from TRBV10-3 and TRBJ2-1; 10 bases are a match to TRBD2. The J segment lost 1 base and the V segment lost 3 bases, leaving 3 bases of the junction unmatched. Germline V gene data show CDR1 as ENHRY and CDR2 as SYGVKD. CDR3 length: 16 amino acids. For the CDR3, the DNA is TGTGCCATCAGTGATACTAGCGGGGAATCCTACAATGAGCAGTTCTTC. Its translation is CAISDTSGESYNEQFF.

This clonotype was seen many times. This sequence joins TRBV4-1 and TRBJ2-3; D gene uncertain. Trimming removed 0 bases from V and 3 bases from J, with 10 bases in between. CDR3 length: 15 amino acids. Germline CDR1 MGHRA, CDR2 YSYEKL. The CDR3 bases are TGCGCCAGCAGCCAAGAGGCCAGCTCTACAGATACGCAGTATTTT. This codes for CASSQEASSTDTQYF.

The chain recombines TRBV10-2 with TRBJ2-2; D gene uncertain. The CDR3 extends over 13 amino acids. Per the germline V gene, CDR1 is WSHSY and CDR2 is SAAADI. V was clipped by 0 bases and J by 7 bases, with 6 bases between them. CDR3 protein: CASSESVGGELFF. Written as DNA, the CDR3 is TGCGCCAGCAGTGAGTCGGTGGGCGGGGAGCTGTTTTTT.

V usage is TRBV14 and J usage is TRBJ2-5, with D possibly TRBD1 on 5 matching bases. Matching the DNA end better, TRBJ2-7 makes the J call doubtful. This CDR3 is built from 18 residues. Germline CDR1 SGHDN, CDR2 FVKESK. The CDR3 DNA sequence: TGTGCCAGCAGCCCTGCCGCTTACAGGTCGGACATAAAAAACGAGCAGTACTTC. It yields the protein CASSPAAYRSDIKNEQYF.

This clonotype was seen at least ten times. The chain's CDR3 is CASSLVPLLDSTKETQYF. The CDR3 bases are TGTGCCAGCAGCTTAGTTCCACTTTTGGACAGCACTAAAGAGACCCAGTACTTC. This chain joins TRBV7-9 and TRBJ2-5, with D tentatively TRBD1 (6 bases). The CDR3 has 18 residues. From germline, CDR1 is SEHNR and CDR2 FQNEAQ (reference sequence). The V and J ends lost 1 base and 3 bases respectively, with 21 bases between them.

Concerning this clonotype: One base away lies a much larger clone, so this may be a sequencing read error. The rearrangement joins TRBV12-3 or TRBV12-4 to TRBJ2-3, with 12 positions matching TRBD2. The CDR3 is 18 residues long. The junction had 12 bases not matched to a gene; V was cut back by 3 bases and J by 5 bases. The CDR3 here is CASSFGLAGGPFEDTQYF. In DNA, the CDR3 is TGTGCCAGCAGTTTCGGGCTAGCGGGGGGGCCGTTCGAAGATACGCAGTATTTT.

This clonotype was seen repeatedly, ten times or more. The rearrangement uses TRBV6-2 or TRBV6-3 and TRBJ1-5; D might be TRBD1 (5 bases). The CDR3 contains 14 residues. Looked up from germline, CDR1 is MNHEY and CDR2 is SVGEGT. Deletions cut 2 bases from V and 4 bases from J, with 9 bases between. This CDR3 reads CASSYGQGNQPQHF. CDR3 nucleotides: TGTGCCAGCAGTTACGGGCAGGGTAATCAGCCCCAGCATTTT.

In the case of this clonotype: With a much larger clone just one base away, this may be a read error. This chain links TRBV12-5 with TRBJ1-2; D gene uncertain. CDR1 LGHNT and CDR2 FRNRAP come from the germline V gene. The CDR3 consists of 14 residues. CDR3 loop: CASGPAWQPYGCTF. The CDR3 DNA reads as TGTGCTAGTGGTCCCGCGTGGCAGCCCTATGGCTGCACCTTC.

This clonotype came up many times. J is TRBJ2-7 and V is TRBV7-6; 9 bases line up with TRBD2. Trimming took 0 bases from V and 7 from J; bases not matched to a gene: 7. This CDR3 has 15 amino acids. The germline V gene has CDR1 SGHVS and CDR2 FNYEAQ. DNA for the CDR3: TGTGCCAGCAGCTTAGCGGCGGGGGGGCGGGGAGAGCAGTACTTC. It codes for CASSLAAGGRGEQYF.

This clonotype was found many times. The chain combines TRBV20-1 with TRBJ1-5; TRBD1 might be the D (5 bases). CDR1 DFQATT and CDR2 SNEGSKA come from the germline V gene (reference sequence). This CDR3 region has 13 residues. V gave up 3 bases and J gave up 3 bases, with 9 bases separating them. CDR3 amino acids: CSASGGDNQPQHF. CDR3 bases: TGCAGTGCTAGTGGAGGGGACAATCAGCCCCAGCATTTT.

The chain uses TRBV11-2 and TRBJ2-7, with 8 bases lining up with TRBD1. Germline values: CDR1 SGHAT, CDR2 FQNNGV. The CDR3 consists of 13 residues. V lost 6 bases, J lost 2 bases, and 3 bases stayed unmatched. This chain's CDR3 is CASRGDRTYEQYF. In DNA form, the CDR3 reads TGTGCCAGCAGAGGGGACAGGACCTACGAGCAGTACTTC. The whole variable domain, remainder taken from reference TRBV11-2 and TRBJ2-7, is EAGVAQSPRYKIIEKRQSVAFWCNPISGHATLYWYQQILGQGPKLLIQFQNNGVVDDSQLPKDRFSAERLKGVDSTLKIQPAKLEDSAVYLCASRGDRTYEQYFGPGTRLTVT.

This clonotype was observed a few times. One end of the junction does not line up with germline, which may come from a read error. V usage is TRBV7-2 and J usage is TRBJ2-5; TRBD2 matches at 11 bases. CDR1 and CDR2 (germline): SGHTA, FQGNSA. The CDR3 loop spans 15 amino acids. CDR3 sequence (DNA): TGTGCCAGCAGCGCGGGACTAGCGGACCAGGAGACCCAGTACTTC. Translation: CASSAGLADQETQYF.

This chain links TRBV7-2 with TRBJ2-3, with 8 positions matching TRBD2. The CDR3 totals 21 residues. From germline, CDR1 is SGHTA and CDR2 FQGNSA. V shed 3 bases and J 1 base; nucleotides not matched to a gene: 21. The CDR3 DNA reads TGTGCCAGCAGCTTCCCCCTCATCGCTAGCGGGCTGGAGGCCGGCACAGATACGCAGTATTTT. This sequence encodes CASSFPLIASGLEAGTDTQYF.

This clonotype has a count of ten or more. Just one base apart from a much larger clone, this may be a read error. The rearrangement uses TRBV7-8 and TRBJ1-6; no clear D gene. V lost 1 base and J lost 8, with 6 bases in between. Germline CDR1 SGHVS, CDR2 FQNEAQ. CDR3 length: 13 amino acids. CDR3 in amino acids: CASSLGIDSPLHF. The CDR3, as DNA: TGTGCCAGCAGCTTAGGGATAGATTCACCCCTCCACTTT.

V usage is TRBV20-1 and J usage is TRBJ2-3, with 8 positions matching TRBD2. V dropped 3 bases and J dropped 0; count of bases not matched to a gene: 11. This CDR3 comprises 17 residues. CDR1 and CDR2 from the germline V gene are DFQATT and SNEGSKA (reference sequence). This CDR3 is CSARRISGITSTDTQYF. CDR3 bases: TGCAGTGCTAGGCGGATTAGCGGGATTACGAGCACAGATACGCAGTATTTT.

This clonotype has a count of ten or more. The V gene is TRBV7-3, the J gene TRBJ2-1; 7 nucleotides line up with TRBD2. The CDR3 is 15 residues long. The V segment lost 5 bases and the J segment 4 bases; nucleotides outside the gene matches: 8. Germline CDR1 SGHTA, CDR2 FQGTGA. CDR3 loop: CASSIQAGIYNEQFF. As DNA, the CDR3 is TGTGCCAGCAGCATACAAGCGGGGATTTACAATGAGCAGTTCTTC.

The chain links TRBV7-2 to TRBJ2-3, with 8 nucleotides matching TRBD2. CDR3 size: 14 residues. The junction had 5 bases not matched to a gene; V was cut back by 3 bases and J by 6 bases. Germline V CDR1 and CDR2: SGHTA, FQGNSA. The CDR3 sequence: CASSFHSGADTQYF. CDR3 nucleotides: TGTGCCAGCAGCTTCCATAGCGGGGCGGATACGCAGTATTTT.

This clonotype was seen many times. The chain is built from TRBV7-3 and TRBJ2-5; D possibly corresponds to TRBD2 (5 bases). Germline CDR1 is SGHTA and CDR2 is FQGTGA. The CDR3 is 16 amino acids. Deletions cut 2 bases from V and 4 bases from J, with 17 bases between. In DNA, the CDR3 is TGTGCCAGCAGCTTATCAAGAACCGGAGGAGGAGAGACCCAGTACTTC. It specifies CASSLSRTGGGETQYF.